The rows below give T cell receptor beta chains drawn from one sample of a study of blood T cell repertoires in COVID-19. Produced via immunoSEQ multiplex PCR; TCRdb's table is partial and in-frame only. Of 200,000 to 250,000 clones in the sample, approximately 87% were seen once. The sequencing sample was made of peripheral blood. The receptors shown here come from a woman aged 50 to 60 with acute or convalescent COVID-19. CDR3s include the opening cysteine and the closing phenylalanine or tryptophan. D genes are given only for firm matches. Clone size, where shown, is once, few, many, or a class for clones that have expanded.

v_gene	abundance	d_gene	j_gene	CDR3aa	CDR3nt
TRBV5-6	NA	NA	TRBJ2-3	CASSIALPGTDTQYF	TGTGCCAGCAGCATCGCCCTTCCGGGGACAGATACGCAGTATTTT
TRBV9	NA	NA	TRBJ2-2	CASSVDTDSSRSGELFF	TGTGCCAGCAGCGTCGACACTGATTCTAGCCGATCCGGGGAGCTGTTTTTT
TRBV6-5	NA	TRBD2	TRBJ2-7	CASSYLAGEQYF	TGTGCCAGCAGTTACCTAGCGGGGGAGCAGTACTTC
TRBV7-3	NA	TRBD1	TRBJ2-1	CASSANRGFYNEQFF	TGTGCCAGCAGCGCAAACAGGGGGTTTTACAATGAGCAGTTCTTC
TRBV11-2	NA	NA	TRBJ1-6	CASSSFAGENSPLHF	TGTGCCAGCAGCTCCTTCGCGGGAGAGAATTCACCCCTCCACTTT
TRBV24-1	once	TRBD1	TRBJ2-1	CATSVPGQGRNEQFF	TGTGCCACCAGTGTTCCCGGACAGGGTAGGAATGAGCAGTTCTTC
TRBV5-1	NA	NA	TRBJ1-2	CASSDGISNYGYTF	TGCGCCAGCAGCGACGGGATCTCTAACTATGGCTACACCTTC
TRBV5-1	NA	TRBD2	TRBJ2-5	CASSSNSGKETQYF	TGCGCCAGCAGCTCGAATAGCGGGAAAGAGACCCAGTACTTC
TRBV11-2	NA	NA	TRBJ2-3	CASSLGQKYTDTQYF	TGTGCCAGCAGCTTAGGGCAGAAGTACACAGATACGCAGTATTTT
TRBV30	NA	TRBD1	TRBJ1-2	CAWSVFQGAGHYGYTF	TGTGCCTGGAGTGTCTTCCAGGGGGCAGGGCATTATGGCTACACCTTC
TRBV27	NA	NA	TRBJ1-3	CASSPGAGNTIYF	TGTGCCAGCAGCCCGGGGGCTGGAAACACCATATATTTT
TRBV10-3	NA	NA	TRBJ1-1	CAISERGQNTEAFF	TGTGCCATCAGTGAGCGGGGACAGAACACTGAAGCTTTCTTT
TRBV6-2/TRBV6-3	NA	TRBD2	TRBJ2-3	CASSYSEFGGADTQYF	TGTGCCAGCAGTTACTCGGAATTCGGGGGGGCAGATACGCAGTATTTT
TRBV6-5	NA	NA	TRBJ2-5	CASRRDSWAQETQYF	TGTGCCAGCAGGCGGGACTCCTGGGCCCAAGAGACCCAGTACTTC
TRBV5-4	NA	TRBD2	TRBJ2-1	CASSRGTRRSETNEQFF	TGTGCCAGCAGCCGGGGGACTAGGCGGTCGGAGACGAATGAGCAGTTCTTC
TRBV7-9	NA	TRBD1	TRBJ1-2	CASSSGTGVERGYTF	TGTGCCAGCAGCTCCGGGACAGGGGTGGAAAGAGGCTACACCTTC
TRBV6-5	NA	NA	TRBJ1-2	CASSRVGGAVHGYTF	TGTGCCAGCAGTCGAGTGGGGGGAGCGGTGCACGGCTACACCTTC
TRBV11-3	NA	TRBD2	TRBJ2-5	CASRTGTSGETQYF	TGTGCCAGCAGAACCGGGACTAGCGGGGAGACCCAGTACTTC
TRBV6-1	NA	NA	TRBJ1-1	CASSEETGVKERNTEAFF	TGTGCCAGCAGTGAAGAGACCGGGGTTAAAGAAAGGAACACTGAAGCTTTCTTT